This TCR beta chain was profiled in a study of T cell clonality in common variable immunodeficiency. This CDR3 contains 14 residues. Germline V gene data show CDR1 as LNHDA and CDR2 as SQIVND (reference sequence). Trimming pared 8 bases from V and 1 base from J, leaving 14 bases between. Points from the study as a whole: TCRbeta clonality was increased in CVID versus healthy controls. Shared TCRbeta clones were fewer between CVID subjects than controls.

This table comes from immunoSEQ multiplex PCR, and its TCRdb copy is limited to in-frame clones, with some not included. The repertoire shows about 43,000 clones, none seen only once; the top ten take 2% to 2.5%. This clone was seen repeatedly, ten times or more. What it binds is not known. Read sequence stops 3 residues before the CDR3 end, and the germline J gene provides the missing end. The receptor was isolated from a person aged 18 to 70 in good health. V is TRBV19 and J is TRBJ1-1; tentatively, D is TRBD1 (5 bases). The sample was peripheral blood mononuclear cells. Incomplete CDR3 DNA: TGTGCCAGTCAAGCCAATCAGGGGAACACTGAA. Its translation is CASQANQGNTE. The whole CDR3 reads CASQANQGNTEAFF.